These 11 T cell receptor beta chains originate from one sample sequenced in a study of blood T cell repertoires in COVID-19 (dated by TCRdb to 2019 to 2021). Receptor libraries were prepared by the immunoSEQ multiplex PCR assay. TCRdb stores this immuneACCESS table with in-frame sequences only. Part of the clones is absent; in the studies checked, under half of the shortfall reflects unresolved V genes, and no reason is known for the rest. The sample table contains around 240,000 clones; only one count was recorded for roughly 83% of them. The ten largest clones add up to 6.5% to 9% of the sample. Sequenced: peripheral blood. The source of these receptors is a woman in her forties or fifties with acute or convalescent COVID-19.

This clone was observed a single time. The chain couples TRBV25-1 to TRBJ1-5, with 7 positions matching TRBD1. The CDR3 has 17 residues. CDR1 is MGHDK, CDR2 SYGVNS, per germline. After removal of 5 bases from V and 0 bases from J, the junction contained 10 bases not matched to a gene. As DNA, the CDR3 is TGTGCCAGCAGTCCCCTGGGACAGAGTGATAGCAATCAGCCCCAGCATTTT. Its protein product is CASSPLGQSDSNQPQHF.

The chain carries TRBV28 and TRBJ1-2; 8 bases match TRBD1. This CDR3 is 13 amino acids long. The V gene end was trimmed by 6 bases and the J gene end by 6 bases; junction bases not matched to a gene: 6. Germline CDR1 MDHEN, CDR2 SYDVKM. CDR3 amino acids: CASSEDRVDGYTF. The CDR3, as DNA: TGTGCCAGCAGCGAGGACAGGGTCGATGGCTACACCTTC.

The J gene is TRBJ2-2, the V gene TRBV28; TRBD2 aligns across 7 bases. Germline V gene data show CDR1 as MDHEN and CDR2 as SYDVKM. Trimming took 6 bases from V and 3 from J; bases not matched to a gene: 7. The CDR3 length is 15 residues. The CDR3: CASSPPRGDTGELFF. For the CDR3, the DNA is TGTGCCAGCAGCCCTCCCCGGGGGGACACCGGGGAGCTGTTTTTT.

This sequence joins TRBV6-5 and TRBJ1-5; the D is unclear. Between the trimmed V and J ends, which lost 7 bases and 0 bases, there was a span of 13 bases. Germline V gene lookup returns CDR1 MNHEY and CDR2 SVGAGI. This CDR3 comprises 15 residues. The CDR3 sequence is CASTSDWSSNQPQHF. The CDR3, as DNA: TGTGCCAGCACCTCCGACTGGTCTAGCAATCAGCCCCAGCATTTT.

The gene calls are TRBV28 and TRBJ2-5; TRBD2 matches at 7 bases. V lost 8 bases to trimming and J lost 4 bases; unmatched junction nucleotides: 7. CDR1 is MDHEN, CDR2 SYDVKM, per germline. The CDR3 sequence is 13 residues long. The DNA for the CDR3 is TGTGCCAGCGGGGGGGGAGGAGGAGAGACCCAGTACTTC. Translating gives CASGGGGGETQYF.

The chain carries TRBV3-1 (or the pseudogene TRBV3-2) and TRBJ2-7, with 14 bases that match TRBD2. Trimming removed 6 bases from V and 1 base from J; junction bases left unmatched: 5. Germline V CDR1 and CDR2: LGHDT, YNNKEL (reference sequence). This CDR3 is 16 amino acids long. As DNA, the CDR3 is TGTGCCAGCAGTAGAGGACTAGCGGGAGGATCCTACGAGCAGTACTTC. This codes for CASSRGLAGGSYEQYF.

This clone showed up just once. J is TRBJ1-2 and V is TRBV9, with unresolved D. The CDR3 is 14 amino acids. Germline V CDR1 and CDR2: SGDLS, YYNGEE. Trimming shortened V by 3 bases and J by 0 bases, and 9 bases separated the two germline ends. In nucleotides, the CDR3 is TGTGCCAGCAGCGCGGGTTCCGCTAACTATGGCTACACCTTC. It codes for CASSAGSANYGYTF.

To note about this clone: At one end, the junction sequence differs from germline, possibly due to a read error. The genes are TRBV6-4 and TRBJ1-6; D is undetermined. Germline lookup yields CDR1 MRHNA and CDR2 SNTAGT. This CDR3 has 13 amino acids. CDR3: CASGEREDSPLHF. The CDR3 region has the DNA TGTGCCAGCGGTGAAAGGGAGGATTCACCCCTCCACTTT.

CDR3 coding DNA: TGTGCCAGCAGCTTAGGAAGGACTAGCGGGCACGAGCAGTACTTC. Translated, it gives CASSLGRTSGHEQYF. The chain joins TRBV7-2 to TRBJ2-7; the match to TRBD2 covers 11 bases. With 1 base clipped from V and 5 bases from J, the junction kept 4 bases outside the gene matches. This CDR3 has 15 amino acids. CDR1 is SGHTA and CDR2 is FQGNSA in the germline V gene.

This chain uses TRBV24-1 with TRBJ2-7, with 8 nucleotides matching TRBD2. Trimming took 4 bases from V and 3 from J; bases not matched to a gene: 1. This CDR3 is built from 13 residues. From germline, CDR1 is KGHDR and CDR2 SFDVKD. The CDR3 is CATSETSDYEQYF. The DNA of the CDR3 is TGTGCCACCAGTGAGACTAGCGACTACGAGCAGTACTTC.

The chain recombines TRBV6-5 with TRBJ1-1, with unresolved D. The CDR3 consists of 11 residues. Trimming pared 7 bases from V and 11 bases from J, leaving 14 bases between. From germline, CDR1 is MNHEY and CDR2 SVGAGI. The CDR3 nucleotides read TGTGCCAGCACCGCCGGGTCACGGGCTTTCTTT. It yields the protein CASTAGSRAFF.